This T cell receptor (delta chain) comes out of a study of γδ T cells in repeated Plasmodium falciparum infection. As for the study in general: Donors had four controlled P. falciparum NF54 infections over about 640 days.

Both TRG and TRD chains were sequenced from each sorted sample. TCRdb re-processed the multiplex PCR reads using CATT. The table includes around 46,000 delta-chain clones, about 2% detected once. The CDR3 is made up of 15 amino acids. The germline gives CDR1 GEAIGNYY, CDR2 EKD. Unmatched junction bases numbered 9, after V lost 0 bases and J lost 6 bases. In its sample, this clone was seen many times. Its specificity is unknown. Findings and limits, study-wide: Malian children's Vdelta2-negative repertoires appeared more expanded and less diverse than Australians'.

Gammadelta T cells were flow-sorted from PBMC into Vgamma9/Vdelta2+ and Vdelta2-negative populations for bulk analysis. The source is a pool of human donors (malaria-infected and uninfected, not separated). The gene calls are TRDV2 and TRDJ1; 7 bases line up with TRDD3. The sequencing input was gamma-delta T cells from blood. The CDR3 bases are TGTGCCTGTGACACCGTCGGGGGATCCTATAATAAACTCATCTTT. Protein sequence: CACDTVGGSYNKLIF.